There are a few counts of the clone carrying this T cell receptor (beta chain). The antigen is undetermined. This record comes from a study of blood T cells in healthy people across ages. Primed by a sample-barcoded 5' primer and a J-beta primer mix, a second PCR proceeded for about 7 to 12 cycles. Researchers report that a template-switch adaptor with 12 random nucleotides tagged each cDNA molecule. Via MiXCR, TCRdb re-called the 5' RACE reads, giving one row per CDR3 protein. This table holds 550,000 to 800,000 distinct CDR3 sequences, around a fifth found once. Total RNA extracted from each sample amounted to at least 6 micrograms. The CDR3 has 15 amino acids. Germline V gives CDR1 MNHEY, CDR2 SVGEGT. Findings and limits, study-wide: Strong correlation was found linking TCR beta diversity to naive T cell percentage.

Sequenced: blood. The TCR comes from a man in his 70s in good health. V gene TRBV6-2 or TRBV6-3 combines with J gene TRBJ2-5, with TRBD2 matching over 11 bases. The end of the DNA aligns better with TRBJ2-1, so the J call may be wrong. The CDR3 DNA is TGTGCCAGCAGTTACACCGGGACTAGCGGCAATGAGCAGTTCTTC. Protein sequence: CASSYTGTSGNEQFF.